This T cell receptor (beta chain) was identified in a study of T cell repertoires in cytomegalovirus infection. Study-wide results and caveats: CMV-specific TCR beta clonotypes restricted by HLA-C were the ones dominating the ex vivo response. Summed frequency of shared TCR beta families picked out CMV carriers who also had the relevant HLA.

Each CDR3 protein gets one entry after TCRdb re-called the reads with MiXCR. This table holds 450,000 to 550,000 distinct CDR3 sequences, 15% to 20% found once. Note on this clonotype: Its antigen is not known.

The CDR3 covers 16 residues. Germline V gives CDR1 KGHDR, CDR2 SFDVKD. V lost 3 bases to trimming and J lost 5 bases; unmatched junction nucleotides: 9. The sequenced material came from CD8+ T cells from PBMCs. This TCR was sampled from a human donor in good health (CMV status not recorded). Some clones in this sample may be carry-over from other donors' samples. V gene TRBV24-1 combines with J gene TRBJ2-5; 9 bases fit TRBD1. The CDR3 sequence is CATSDTTGQGSETQYF. In DNA form, the CDR3 reads TGTGCCACCAGTGATACGACGGGACAGGGATCCGAGACCCAGTACTTC.